This TCR beta chain was identified during a study of T-cell memory formation after mild COVID-19. Study-wide background: TCR clusters mostly belonged to single donors. Study results and caveats: Memory cells collected pre-infection included some clones that later responded, suggesting cross-reactive memory joined. Whether second-wave clones peaking at day 37 were SARS-CoV-2 specific went unconfirmed.

Comment on this clonotype: Antigen specificity is unknown.

It was 5'RACE with constant-segment primers that produced the TCR alpha and TCR beta cDNA libraries, which carried sample barcodes and UMIs. From the 5' RACE reads, TCRdb called clonotypes with MiXCR, one entry per CDR3 protein. The table shows about 400,000 distinct CDR3 sequences, with about a quarter occurring only once. The CDR3 spans 13 residues. Trimming left V 0 bases short and J 0 bases short, with 2 bases between. Looked up from germline, CDR1 is SGHTA and CDR2 is FQGNSA. The chain is built from TRBV7-2 and TRBJ2-5; D unclear. The receptor comes from an adult woman who had mild COVID-19 (a few samples of this study predate the infection). Cell type and time point are not known. Sequences were obtained from PBMCs or a T cell subset sorted from them (not recorded which). CDR3 loop: CASSLAHQETQYF. The CDR3, as DNA: TGTGCCAGCAGCTTAGCGCACCAAGAGACCCAGTACTTC.